A single T cell receptor beta chain is shown here with its context. Authors' processing steps: Cell counts per sample came from amplifying reference gene primers. Some clones are missing from TCRdb's copy, which holds only in-frame ones; the method was immunoSEQ multiplex PCR. That table is the source of V, J and clone size, and D and trimming were worked out from the DNA. The data contain around 400,000 clones, around 90% of them singletons. The data derive from a study of blood T cell repertoires in COVID-19. Across the study: Samples representing acute and convalescent COVID-19 were sourced from the United States, Italy and Spain. Sources were T cells, B-cell-depleted T cells, or PBMCs; the material itself was cDNA or gDNA.

This clonotype was obtained from a man aged 40-55 years with acute or convalescent COVID-19. Material: peripheral blood.

The CDR3 region is CASSLEEDTQYF. DNA of the CDR3: TGTGCCAGCAGCTTAGAGGAGGATACGCAGTATTTT. The chain recombines TRBV11-3 with TRBJ2-3; D gene unclear. V gave up 0 bases and J gave up 6 bases, with 4 bases separating them. Germline loops: CDR1 SGHNT, CDR2 YENEEA. This CDR3 spans 12 amino acids.